The 23 T cell receptor beta chains below come from one sample, sequenced in a study of Ad26.COV2.S vaccination and SARS-CoV-2 variants. TCRdb's table, derived via immunoSEQ multiplex PCR, lists solely in-frame clones and lacks some. Here the sample spans about 680,000 clones, 89% being singletons. As to treatment: around 19 received Ad26.COV2.S at low or high dose, single or two shots; five or six received placebo; per-sample allocation not given. Day 63 following the first vaccine or placebo injection was when the samples were taken. Sequencing used peripheral blood, obtained in a trial of Ad26.COV2.S vaccine versus placebo. These receptors were taken from a person between 18 and 60 years old who received the Ad26.COV2.S COVID-19 vaccine or a placebo.

The chain carries TRBV7-9 and TRBJ2-1; no clear D. Trimming removed 3 bases from V and 3 bases from J, with 3 bases in between. CDR1 is SEHNR, CDR2 FQNEAQ, per germline (reference sequence). This CDR3 has 12 residues. The CDR3 sequence: CASSLFYNEQFF. CDR3 bases: TGTGCCAGCAGCTTGTTCTACAATGAGCAGTTCTTC.

The rearrangement joins TRBV19 to TRBJ2-3; no clear D gene. Germline CDR1 LNHDA, CDR2 SQIVND (reference sequence). V was trimmed by 3 bases and J by 6 bases, leaving 10 bases between them. CDR3 length: 13 residues. The CDR3 region has the DNA TGTGCCAGTAGTATTGGTTTTAAGGATACGCAGTATTTT. It is translated as CASSIGFKDTQYF.

The chain couples TRBV19 to TRBJ1-4, with D maybe TRBD1 (5 bases). Germline CDR1 LNHDA, CDR2 SQIVND (reference sequence). V lost 3 bases, J lost 5 bases, and 10 bases lay in between. This CDR3 spans 14 amino acids. CDR3 protein: CASSMAGINEKLFF. In DNA, the CDR3 is TGTGCCAGTAGTATGGCAGGGATAAATGAAAAACTGTTTTTT.

CDR3 in DNA: TGTGCCAGCTCACCAAGGGCTGTTTTGGAAGCTTTCTTT. Protein product: CASSPRAVLEAFF. V gene TRBV18 combines with J gene TRBJ1-1; D unclear. Trimming stripped 2 bases from V and 8 bases from J, with 12 bases between. Germline assignment: CDR1 KGHSH and CDR2 LQKENI. This CDR3 region has 13 residues.

This sequence joins TRBV9 and TRBJ2-1, with D unresolved. Trimming shortened V by 0 bases and J by 6 bases, and 7 bases separated the two germline ends. The germline CDR1 and CDR2 sequences are SGDLS and YYNGEE. The CDR3 is 13 residues long. CDR3 nucleotides: TGTGCCAGCAGCGTAGCTAGAAGCAATGAGCAGTTCTTC. Translation: CASSVARSNEQFF.

The chain joins TRBV4-2 to TRBJ2-1; 13 bases line up with TRBD2. Germline assignment: CDR1 LGHNA and CDR2 YNFKEQ. There are 16 residues in the CDR3. V trimming: 1 base; J trimming: 9 bases; junction bases outside the gene matches: 6. CDR3 sequence reads: CASSQALAGGIPEQFF. The CDR3 coding sequence is TGTGCCAGCAGCCAAGCACTAGCGGGAGGGATCCCTGAGCAGTTCTTC.

The rearrangement links TRBV6-6 to TRBJ1-2; TRBD1 matches 7 bases. Germline V CDR1 and CDR2: MNHNY, SVGAGI (reference sequence). The CDR3 has 12 residues. The J segment lost 8 bases and the V segment lost 5 bases, leaving 5 bases of the junction unmatched. In DNA, the CDR3 is TGTGCCAGCAGTGGGGACAGTCGGGGCTACACCTTC. Its translation: CASSGDSRGYTF.

The table lists this clone with a few counts. The CDR3 reads CASSPEGATNEKLFF. The CDR3 DNA is TGTGCCAGCAGCCCAGAGGGGGCAACTAATGAAAAACTGTTTTTT. The chain carries TRBV9 and TRBJ1-4; D is possibly TRBD1 (6 bases). Germline CDR1 and CDR2: SGDLS and YYNGEE. Deletions cut 4 bases from V and 0 bases from J, with 10 bases between. This CDR3 region has 15 residues.

The rearrangement links TRBV3-1 (or the pseudogene TRBV3-2) to TRBJ2-2; 9 nucleotides align to TRBD1. J was trimmed by 1 base and V by 4 bases; bases with no gene match: 7. CDR1 and CDR2 (germline): LGHDT, YNNKEL (reference sequence). The CDR3 sequence is 17 residues long. CDR3 in amino acids: CASSRNPGQGNTGELFF. The CDR3 DNA reads TGTGCCAGCAGCCGCAACCCGGGACAGGGGAACACCGGGGAGCTGTTTTTT.

This chain links TRBV6-2 or TRBV6-3 with TRBJ2-1; TRBD1 is a possible D gene (5 bases). This CDR3 has 17 residues. V lost 3 bases and J lost 0, with 15 bases in between. CDR1 and CDR2 (germline): MNHEY, SVGEGT. The CDR3 loop is CASSYHPTGSSYNEQFF. The CDR3 DNA follows: TGTGCCAGCAGTTATCACCCTACAGGAAGCTCCTACAATGAGCAGTTCTTC.

V and J are TRBV27 and TRBJ2-3, with 9 bases identical to TRBD2. The CDR3 sequence is 15 residues long. Germline V lookup: CDR1 MNHEY, CDR2 SMNVEV (reference sequence). The V segment lost 4 bases and the J segment 2 bases; nucleotides outside the gene matches: 4. The CDR3, as DNA: TGTGCCAGCAGTTCAAGCGGGGGGAACACAGATACGCAGTATTTT. It translates to CASSSSGGNTDTQYF.

The V call is TRBV11-2, the J call TRBJ2-3, with D tentatively TRBD1 (6 bases). Per the germline V gene, CDR1 is SGHAT and CDR2 is FQNNGV. The CDR3 runs 14 residues. The V gene lost 1 base and the J gene lost 4 bases, with 9 bases spanning the gap. CDR3 in amino acids: CASSLGSGADTQYF. Written as DNA, the CDR3 is TGTGCCAGCAGCTTAGGTTCAGGGGCAGATACGCAGTATTTT.

Concerning this clone: This same CDR3 is encoded by further DNA sequences in the sample. The chain carries TRBV7-9 and TRBJ1-2; weak D call: TRBD1 (6 bases). Germline CDR1 and CDR2: SEHNR and FQNEAQ (reference sequence). Deletions cut 1 base from V and 5 bases from J, with 8 bases between. This CDR3 contains 13 residues. Written as DNA, the CDR3 is TGTGCCAGCAGCTTAGGGACAGCTTATGGCTACACCTTC. This codes for CASSLGTAYGYTF.

V gene TRBV6-2 or TRBV6-3 combines with J gene TRBJ2-3, with a weak D call TRBD1 (5 bases). This CDR3 region has 17 residues. V lost 0 bases, J lost 0 bases, and 13 bases lay in between. Germline V gives CDR1 MNHEY, CDR2 SVGEGT. CDR3 in amino acids: CASSYSFDSASTDTQYF. The CDR3 coding sequence is TGTGCCAGCAGTTACTCTTTCGACAGTGCTAGCACAGATACGCAGTATTTT.

The rearrangement uses TRBV2 and TRBJ2-2; D call uncertain. The CDR3 loop spans 12 amino acids. With 8 bases removed from V and 4 bases from J, the gap between germline ends came to 8 bases. The germline V gene encodes CDR1 SNHLY and CDR2 FYNNEI. The CDR3 is CASATFTGELFF. The CDR3, as DNA: TGTGCCAGCGCAACTTTCACCGGGGAGCTGTTTTTT.

The chain joins TRBV6-5 to TRBJ1-4, with 8 bases lining up with TRBD1. This CDR3 is built from 15 residues. J lost 8 bases, V lost 5 bases, and 10 bases had no gene match. Germline V gene data show CDR1 as MNHEY and CDR2 as SVGAGI. The CDR3 nucleotides read TGTGCCAGCAGTCAACGACAGGGGCGAGGAGAAAAACTGTTTTTT. Encoded protein: CASSQRQGRGEKLFF.

The rearrangement links TRBV19 to TRBJ2-3; D unresolved. Trimming took 5 bases from V and 3 from J, leaving 15 bases between them. The CDR3 totals 15 residues. CDR1 is LNHDA, CDR2 SQIVND, per germline (reference sequence). The CDR3 DNA follows: TGTGCCAGTAGTCTTCAGAGCCTTAGGACAGATACGCAGTATTTT. Protein: CASSLQSLRTDTQYF.

The chain uses TRBV30 and TRBJ2-1; 11 bases match TRBD2. The CDR3 contains 13 residues. Germline V lookup: CDR1 GTSNPN, CDR2 SVGIG (reference sequence). J lost 7 bases, V lost 3 bases, and 2 bases had no gene match. The DNA for the CDR3 is TGTGCCTGGAGGCCTAGCGGGAGGAATGAGCAGTTCTTC. Translated: CAWRPSGRNEQFF.

The chain joins TRBV5-4 to TRBJ2-1; 10 nucleotides line up with TRBD2. CDR3 size: 14 residues. Germline V CDR1 and CDR2: SGHNT, YYREEE (reference sequence). V lost 5 bases, J lost 8 bases, and 7 bases stayed unmatched. The CDR3 nucleotides are TGTGCCAGCAGGTTCAGCGGGGGGGGTGATGAGCAGTTCTTC. Protein product: CASRFSGGGDEQFF. Drawing the rest from reference TRBV5-4 and TRBJ2-1, the complete variable domain is ETGVTQSPTHLIKTRGQQVTLRCSSQSGHNTVSWYQQALGQGPQFIFQYYREEENGRGNFPPRFSGLQFPNYSSELNVNALELDDSALYLCASRFSGGGDEQFFGPGTRLTVL.

The chain links TRBV5-1 to TRBJ2-6; maybe TRBD1 (6 bases). CDR1 and CDR2 from the germline V gene are SGHRS and YFSETQ. V was pared by 4 bases and J by 4 bases, with 9 bases between. This CDR3 comprises 14 residues. CDR3 loop: CASSPGQGANVLTF. The CDR3 region has the DNA TGCGCCAGCAGCCCCGGACAGGGGGCCAACGTCCTGACTTTC.

This chain uses TRBV4-2 with TRBJ2-3; D is uncertain. Trimming took off 1 base at V and 1 base at J, with 9 bases between the two ends. Germline CDR1 is LGHNA and CDR2 is YNFKEQ. The length of the CDR3 is 15 residues. The chain's CDR3 is CASSQGVVGTDTQYF. In DNA form, the CDR3 reads TGTGCCAGCAGCCAAGGGGTTGTTGGCACAGATACGCAGTATTTT.

The chain is built from TRBV6-5 and TRBJ2-1, with 8 bases fitting TRBD1. Germline CDR1 MNHEY, CDR2 SVGAGI. The CDR3 totals 15 residues. Trimming at V came to 7 bases and at J to 0 bases, leaving 5 bases not matched to a gene. Written as DNA, the CDR3 is TGTGCCAGCAATCGAGGACAGGGCTCCTACAATGAGCAGTTCTTC. Translating gives CASNRGQGSYNEQFF.

This chain links TRBV3-1 (or the pseudogene TRBV3-2) with TRBJ2-3, with 8 bases matching TRBD2. The V gene's germline CDR1 is LGHDT and CDR2 YNNKEL (reference sequence). There are 16 residues in the CDR3. V lost 1 base, J lost 8 bases, and 11 bases stayed unmatched. The CDR3 DNA reads as TGTGCCAGCAGCCAAGGTCCAGCGGGGGCGGGAGGTACGCAGTATTTT. This encodes CASSQGPAGAGGTQYF.